The 10 T cell receptor beta chains in this list originate from one sample, sequenced in a study of identical twins. A single record per CDR3 protein comes from TCRdb applying MiXCR to the 5' RACE reads. The sample contains some 730,000 distinct CDR3 sequences, 15% to 20% of which appear only once. This sample also belongs to another study, concerning T cells expressing NK-cell markers.

The sequenced sample consisted of PBMCs. The source of these receptors is a woman younger than 35 in good health.

This clonotype showed up just a few times. V usage is TRBV12-3 or TRBV12-4 and J usage is TRBJ2-7; tentative D call: TRBD2 (7 bases). The CDR3 is 14 amino acids. The germline V and J ends were trimmed by 8 bases and 5 bases, with 19 bases remaining between them. The CDR3 loop is CASGMGGQGNEQYF. The DNA of the CDR3 is TGTGCCAGCGGTATGGGGGGGCAGGGCAACGAGCAGTACTTC.

This sequence joins TRBV20-1 and TRBJ1-1, with TRBD1 as a possible D gene (6 bases). This CDR3 region has 13 residues. Germline values: CDR1 DFQATT, CDR2 SNEGSKA (reference sequence). V dropped 0 bases and J dropped 11 bases, with 16 bases sitting between them. CDR3 residues: CSARDPGVVAAFF. The CDR3, as DNA: TGCAGTGCTAGAGATCCAGGGGTTGTAGCTGCTTTCTTT.

The chain has TRBV24-1 and TRBJ2-3, with D perhaps TRBD1 (6 bases). Germline CDR1 and CDR2: KGHDR and SFDVKD. The CDR3 covers 14 residues. The germline V and J ends were trimmed by 4 bases and 3 bases, with 10 bases remaining between them. This CDR3 reads CATSDPGQTDTQYF. The CDR3 DNA reads TGTGCCACCAGTGACCCCGGACAGACAGATACGCAGTATTTT.

This clonotype came up once. This chain uses TRBV7-9 with TRBJ2-1; TRBD2 matches at 12 bases. Germline V gives CDR1 SEHNR, CDR2 FQNEAQ (reference sequence). The CDR3 runs 15 residues. V dropped 6 bases and J dropped 6; count of bases not matched to a gene: 6. DNA for the CDR3: TGTGCCAGCAGACCGCTAGCGGGAGGGCCCAATGAGCAGTTCTTC. The encoded protein is CASRPLAGGPNEQFF. Looking up the rest from reference TRBV7-9 and TRBJ2-1 gives the full variable domain: DTGVSQNPRHKITKRGQNVTFRCDPISEHNRLYWYRQTLGQGPEFLTYFQNEAQLEKSRLLSDRFSAERPKGSFSTLEIQRTEQGDSAMYLCASRPLAGGPNEQFFGPGTRLTVL.

This clonotype occurred many times. This chain links TRBV12-3 or TRBV12-4 with TRBJ2-1; D may be TRBD2 (7 bases). This CDR3 comprises 14 residues. Trimming shortened V by 6 bases and J by 8 bases, and 17 bases separated the two germline ends. CDR3 protein: CASREVGGADEQFF. The CDR3 bases are TGTGCCAGCAGAGAGGTTGGGGGGGCGGATGAGCAGTTCTTC.

V and J are TRBV6-1 and TRBJ2-7; D possibly corresponds to TRBD2 (6 bases). Germline V gene lookup returns CDR1 MNHNS and CDR2 SASEGT. With 6 bases removed from V and 2 bases from J, the gap between germline ends came to 14 bases. This CDR3 has 14 residues. This CDR3 is CASRGGLFTYEQYF. In DNA form, the CDR3 reads TGTGCCAGCAGGGGGGGACTCTTTACCTACGAGCAGTACTTC.

This clonotype has more than one count but fewer than ten. V and J are TRBV20-1 and TRBJ2-3; possible D gene TRBD2, 6 bases. There are 14 residues in the CDR3. Germline V gene data show CDR1 as DFQATT and CDR2 as SNEGSKA (reference sequence). V was shortened by 2 bases and J by 4 bases, with 13 bases between the two germline ends. The CDR3, as DNA: TGCAGTGCTAGAATAGGGGACTTGGCAGATACGCAGTATTTT. Its translation is CSARIGDLADTQYF.

This clonotype was counted only a few times. The rearrangement uses TRBV7-3 and TRBJ2-2; tentatively, D is TRBD1 (6 bases). The ends were cut back, 3 bases at V and 5 bases at J, with 13 bases in the middle. Germline V gives CDR1 SGHTA, CDR2 FQGTGA. This CDR3 spans 15 amino acids. CDR3 bases: TGTGCCAGCAGCTTTGGACAAAGGGGGACCGGGGAGCTGTTTTTT. Translation: CASSFGQRGTGELFF.

This rearrangement joins TRBV9 to TRBJ2-1; 13 bases are a match to TRBD2. Germline V CDR1 and CDR2: SGDLS, YYNGEE. V lost 3 bases, J lost 9 bases, and 6 bases stayed unmatched. The CDR3 loop spans 15 amino acids. The CDR3: CASSATSGRHVEQFF. The CDR3 DNA reads as TGTGCCAGCAGCGCGACTAGCGGGAGGCACGTTGAGCAGTTCTTC.

This clonotype was detected ten times or more. This chain links TRBV24-1 with TRBJ2-5; D perhaps matches TRBD2 (6 bases). The V and J ends lost 4 bases and 5 bases respectively, with 13 bases between them. The length of the CDR3 is 14 residues. Germline CDR1 is KGHDR and CDR2 is SFDVKD. The CDR3 nucleotides are TGTGCCACCAGTGAGTCTGGGACTTACGAGACCCAGTACTTC. Its protein product is CATSESGTYETQYF.